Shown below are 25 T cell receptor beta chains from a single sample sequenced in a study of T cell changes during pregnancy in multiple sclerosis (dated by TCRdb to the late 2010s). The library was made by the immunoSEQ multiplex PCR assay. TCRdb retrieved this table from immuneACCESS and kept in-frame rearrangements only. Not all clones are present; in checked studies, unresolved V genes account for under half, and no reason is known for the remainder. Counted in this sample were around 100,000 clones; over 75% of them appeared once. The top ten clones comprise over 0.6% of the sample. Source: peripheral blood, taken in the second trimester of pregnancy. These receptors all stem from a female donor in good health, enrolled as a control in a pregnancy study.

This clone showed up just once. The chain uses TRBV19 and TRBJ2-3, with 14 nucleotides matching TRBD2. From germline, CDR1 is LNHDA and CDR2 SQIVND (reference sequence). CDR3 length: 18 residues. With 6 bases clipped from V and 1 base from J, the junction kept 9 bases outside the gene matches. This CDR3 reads CASSGLAGGGLGTDTQYF. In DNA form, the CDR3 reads TGTGCCAGTAGCGGACTAGCGGGAGGAGGGTTGGGCACAGATACGCAGTATTTT.

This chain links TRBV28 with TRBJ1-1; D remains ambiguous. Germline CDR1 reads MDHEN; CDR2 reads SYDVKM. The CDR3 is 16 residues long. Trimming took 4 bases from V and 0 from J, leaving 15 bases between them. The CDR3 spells CASSSPTEVMNTEAFF. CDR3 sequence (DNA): TGTGCCAGCAGTTCCCCGACGGAGGTCATGAACACTGAAGCTTTCTTT.

CDR3 residues: CASSPTGVVSETQYF. The DNA of the CDR3 is TGCGCCAGCAGCCCGACAGGGGTGGTTTCGGAGACCCAGTACTTC. The chain uses TRBV5-1 and TRBJ2-5; 8 bases are shared with TRBD1. The CDR3 contains 15 residues. V lost 4 bases, J lost 5 bases, and 10 bases stayed unmatched. Per germline, CDR1 SGHRS and CDR2 YFSETQ.

Written as DNA, the CDR3 is TGTGCCACCAGCAGAAGAGGCCTAAGCCGTGGAGGAGATACGCAGTATTTT. Translating it yields CATSRRGLSRGGDTQYF. J is TRBJ2-3 and V is TRBV15, with a weak D call TRBD2 (5 bases). V lost 2 bases and J 5 bases, leaving 20 bases between the germline ends. Germline values: CDR1 LNHNV, CDR2 YYDKDF (reference sequence). The CDR3 spans 17 residues. Supplemented by reference TRBV15 and TRBJ2-3, the full variable domain reads DAMVIQNPRYQVTQFGKPVTLSCSQTLNHNVMYWYQQKSSQAPKLLFHYYDKDFNNEADTPDNFQSRRPNTSFCFLDIRSPGLGDTAMYLCATSRRGLSRGGDTQYFGPGTRLTVL.

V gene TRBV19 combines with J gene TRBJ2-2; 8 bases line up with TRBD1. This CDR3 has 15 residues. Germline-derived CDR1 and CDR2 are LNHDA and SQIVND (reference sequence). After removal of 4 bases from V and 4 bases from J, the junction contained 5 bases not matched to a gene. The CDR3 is CASSTWTGTTGELFF. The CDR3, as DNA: TGTGCCAGTAGTACTTGGACAGGGACCACCGGGGAGCTGTTTTTT.

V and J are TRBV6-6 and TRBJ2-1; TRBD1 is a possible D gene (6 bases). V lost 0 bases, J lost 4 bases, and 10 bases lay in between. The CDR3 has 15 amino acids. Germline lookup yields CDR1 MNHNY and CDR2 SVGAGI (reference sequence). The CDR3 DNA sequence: TGTGCCAGCAGTTACTCGTACCAGGGGTACAATGAGCAGTTCTTC. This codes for CASSYSYQGYNEQFF.

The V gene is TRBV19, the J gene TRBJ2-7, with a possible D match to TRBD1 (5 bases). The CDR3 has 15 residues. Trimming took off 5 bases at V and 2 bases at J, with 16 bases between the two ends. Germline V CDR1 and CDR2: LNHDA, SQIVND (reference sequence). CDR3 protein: CASSPSTYRPYEQYF. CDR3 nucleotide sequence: TGTGCCAGTAGTCCCTCGACGTACAGGCCCTACGAGCAGTACTTC.

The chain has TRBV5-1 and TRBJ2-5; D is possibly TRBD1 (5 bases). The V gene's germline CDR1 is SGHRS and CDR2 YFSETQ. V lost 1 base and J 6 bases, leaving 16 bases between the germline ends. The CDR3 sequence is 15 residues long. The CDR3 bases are TGCGCCAGCAGCTTGAGGCAGGGTCTGTTACAGACCCAGTACTTC. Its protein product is CASSLRQGLLQTQYF.

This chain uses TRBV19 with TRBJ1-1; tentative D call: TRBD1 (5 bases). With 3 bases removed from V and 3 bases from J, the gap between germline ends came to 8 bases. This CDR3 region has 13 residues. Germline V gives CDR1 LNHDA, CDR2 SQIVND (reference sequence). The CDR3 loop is CASSMGGYTEAFF. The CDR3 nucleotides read TGTGCCAGTAGTATGGGGGGATACACTGAAGCTTTCTTT.

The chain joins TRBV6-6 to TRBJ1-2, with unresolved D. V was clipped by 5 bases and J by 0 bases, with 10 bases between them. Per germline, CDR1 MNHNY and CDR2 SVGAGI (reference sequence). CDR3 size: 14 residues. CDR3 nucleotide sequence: TGTGCCAGCAGTAAACCGGGAGCTAACTATGGCTACACCTTC. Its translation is CASSKPGANYGYTF.

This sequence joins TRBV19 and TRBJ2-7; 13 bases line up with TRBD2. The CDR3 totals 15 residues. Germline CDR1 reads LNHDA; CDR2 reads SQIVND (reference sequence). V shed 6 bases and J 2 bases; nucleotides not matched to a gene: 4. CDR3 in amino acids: CASRSGLAGAYEQYF. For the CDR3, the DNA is TGTGCCAGTAGAAGTGGACTAGCGGGAGCCTACGAGCAGTACTTC.

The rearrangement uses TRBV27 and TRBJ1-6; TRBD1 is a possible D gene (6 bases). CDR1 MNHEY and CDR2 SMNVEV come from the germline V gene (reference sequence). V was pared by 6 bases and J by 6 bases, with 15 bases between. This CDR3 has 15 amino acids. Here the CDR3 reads CASSRGSGANSPLHF. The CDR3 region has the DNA TGTGCCAGCAGCCGCGGTTCAGGGGCTAATTCACCCCTCCACTTT.

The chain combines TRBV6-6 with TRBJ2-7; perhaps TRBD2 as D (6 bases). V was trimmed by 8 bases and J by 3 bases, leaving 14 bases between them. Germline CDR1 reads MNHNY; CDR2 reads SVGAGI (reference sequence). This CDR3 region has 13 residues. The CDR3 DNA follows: TGTGCCAGCCTCTCAGGAGGGAACTACGAGCAGTACTTC. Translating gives CASLSGGNYEQYF.

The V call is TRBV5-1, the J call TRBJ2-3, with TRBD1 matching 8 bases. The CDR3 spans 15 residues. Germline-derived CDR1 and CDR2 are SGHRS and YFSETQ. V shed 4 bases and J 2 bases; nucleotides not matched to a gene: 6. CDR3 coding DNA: TGCGCCAGCAGCCTCAACAGGGGGAACACAGATACGCAGTATTTT. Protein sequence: CASSLNRGNTDTQYF.

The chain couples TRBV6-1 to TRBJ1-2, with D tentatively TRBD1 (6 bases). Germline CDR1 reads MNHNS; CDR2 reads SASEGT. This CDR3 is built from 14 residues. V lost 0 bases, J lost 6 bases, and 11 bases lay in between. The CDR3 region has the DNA TGTGCCAGCAGTGAAGCGCACAGGGTCAATGGCTACACCTTC. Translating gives CASSEAHRVNGYTF.

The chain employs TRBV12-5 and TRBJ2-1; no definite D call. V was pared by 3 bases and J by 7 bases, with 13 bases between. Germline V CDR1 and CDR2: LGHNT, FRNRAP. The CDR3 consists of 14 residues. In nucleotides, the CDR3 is TGTGCTAGTGGTTTCGGCTGGCTAGTTAATGAGCAGTTCTTC. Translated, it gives CASGFGWLVNEQFF.

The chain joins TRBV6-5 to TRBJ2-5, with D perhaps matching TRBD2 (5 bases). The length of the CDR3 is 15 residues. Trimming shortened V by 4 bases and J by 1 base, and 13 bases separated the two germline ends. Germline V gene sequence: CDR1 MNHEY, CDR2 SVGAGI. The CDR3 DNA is TGTGCCAGCAGTTCGCCGGGGTTGGTCCAAGAGACCCAGTACTTC. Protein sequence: CASSSPGLVQETQYF.

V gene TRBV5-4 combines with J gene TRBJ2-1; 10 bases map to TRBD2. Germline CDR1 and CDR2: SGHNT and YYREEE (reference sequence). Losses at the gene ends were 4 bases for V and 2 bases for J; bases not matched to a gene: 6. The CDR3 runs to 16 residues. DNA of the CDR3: TGTGCCAGCAGCCCCGGAGCGGGGGGGCCCTACAATGAGCAGTTCTTC. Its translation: CASSPGAGGPYNEQFF.

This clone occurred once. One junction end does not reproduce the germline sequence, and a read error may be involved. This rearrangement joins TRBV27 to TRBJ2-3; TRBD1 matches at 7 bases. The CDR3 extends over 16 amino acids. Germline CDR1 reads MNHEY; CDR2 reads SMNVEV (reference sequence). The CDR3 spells CASRHRGQLDTDAQYF. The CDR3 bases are TGTGCCAGCAGACATCGGGGACAGCTAGACACAGATGCGCAGTATTTT.

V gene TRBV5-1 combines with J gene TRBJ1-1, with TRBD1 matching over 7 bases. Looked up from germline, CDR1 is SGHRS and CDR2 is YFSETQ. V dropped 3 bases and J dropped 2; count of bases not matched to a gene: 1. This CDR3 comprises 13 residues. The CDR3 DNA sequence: TGCGCCAGCAGCTGGGACAGTAACACTGAAGCTTTCTTT. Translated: CASSWDSNTEAFF.

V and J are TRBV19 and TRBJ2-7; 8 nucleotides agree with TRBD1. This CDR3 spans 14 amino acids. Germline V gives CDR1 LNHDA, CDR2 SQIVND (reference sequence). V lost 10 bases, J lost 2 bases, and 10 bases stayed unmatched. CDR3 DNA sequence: TGTGCCACCAGGGGGCAGAACTCCCCCTACGAGCAGTACTTC. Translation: CATRGQNSPYEQYF.

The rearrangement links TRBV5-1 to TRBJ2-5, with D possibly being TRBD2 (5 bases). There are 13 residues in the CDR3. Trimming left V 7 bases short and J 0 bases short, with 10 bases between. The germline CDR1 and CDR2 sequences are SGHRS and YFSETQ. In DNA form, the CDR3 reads TGCGCCAGCGGCTCGGGGTACCAAGAGACCCAGTACTTC. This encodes CASGSGYQETQYF.

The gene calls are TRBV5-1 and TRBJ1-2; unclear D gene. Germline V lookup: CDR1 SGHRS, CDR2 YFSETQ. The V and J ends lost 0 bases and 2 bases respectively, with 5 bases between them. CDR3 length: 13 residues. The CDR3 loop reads CASSLVRNYGYTF. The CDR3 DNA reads TGCGCCAGCAGCTTGGTCAGAAACTATGGCTACACCTTC.

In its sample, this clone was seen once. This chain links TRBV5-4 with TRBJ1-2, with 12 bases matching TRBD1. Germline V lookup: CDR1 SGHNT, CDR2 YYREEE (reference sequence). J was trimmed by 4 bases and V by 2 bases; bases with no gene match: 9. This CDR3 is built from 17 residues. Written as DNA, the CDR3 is TGTGCCAGCAGCTTACCGGGACAGGGGGCAGTTACCTATGGCTACACCTTC. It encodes CASSLPGQGAVTYGYTF.

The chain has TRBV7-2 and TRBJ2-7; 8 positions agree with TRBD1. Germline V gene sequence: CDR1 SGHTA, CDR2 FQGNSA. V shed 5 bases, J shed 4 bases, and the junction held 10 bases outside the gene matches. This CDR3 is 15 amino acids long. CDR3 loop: CASSPQGAGQYEQYF. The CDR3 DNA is TGTGCCAGCAGCCCTCAGGGGGCCGGGCAATACGAGCAGTACTTC.